The following is a T cell receptor (beta chain) sequence with its context. These data come from a study of shared clonotypes between healthy human individuals. The CDR3 runs 15 residues. From germline, CDR1 is MNHEY and CDR2 SVGAGI. Trimming pared 6 bases from V and 4 bases from J, leaving 18 bases between. Data came from immunoSEQ multiplex PCR; TCRdb stores just in-frame clones and leaves some out. The sample includes 640,000 or so clones, more than 70% seen only once; the top ten take approximately 2%. The chain links TRBV6-5 to TRBJ1-2; D is ambiguous. The receptor comes from a woman between 25 and 40 years old in good health. Sequencing was performed on memory CD4+ T cells sorted from blood. Sample subset: CD45RA-negative fraction. CDR3 amino acids: CASRPDIARLYGYTF. CDR3 DNA: TGTGCCAGCAGACCCGACATTGCCAGGCTCTATGGCTACACCTTC.